Following are 16 T cell receptor beta chains from one sample sequenced in a study of blood T cell repertoires in COVID-19. Here immunoSEQ multiplex PCR was the method, and the copy in TCRdb shows in-frame clones only, minus some. The sample lists 35,000 to 50,000 clones; about four fifths were seen once. Sequencing input: peripheral blood. Receptors were obtained from a man aged 55 to 69 in a cohort sampled during active COVID-19.

The chain joins TRBV28 to TRBJ1-5; D remains ambiguous. Germline values: CDR1 MDHEN, CDR2 SYDVKM. This CDR3 is built from 14 residues. The ends were cut back, 3 bases at V and 3 bases at J, with 9 bases in the middle. The CDR3 region is CASSFPGNNQPQHF. The CDR3 bases are TGTGCCAGCAGTTTTCCGGGGAACAATCAGCCCCAGCATTTT.

V and J are TRBV7-2 and TRBJ2-5; 8 nucleotides align to TRBD2. V shed 3 bases and J 3 bases; nucleotides not matched to a gene: 6. This CDR3 has 15 residues. Per the germline V gene, CDR1 is SGHTA and CDR2 is FQGNSA. CDR3: CASSLPSGQKETQYF. The CDR3 DNA reads as TGTGCCAGCAGCTTGCCTAGCGGGCAGAAAGAGACCCAGTACTTC.

The V gene is TRBV6-6, the J gene TRBJ1-5, with 8 positions matching TRBD1. CDR3 size: 13 residues. V lost 7 bases, J lost 6 bases, and 5 bases stayed unmatched. In germline, CDR1 is MNHNY, CDR2 SVGAGI (reference sequence). The CDR3 DNA sequence: TGTGCCAGCAATCAGGGGGCGAGTCAGCCCCAGCATTTT. This sequence encodes CASNQGASQPQHF.

This clone appeared once. The CDR3 coding sequence is TGTGCCAGCAGTGCTTTTATCGGGAACACTGAAGCTTTCTTT. Its translation is CASSAFIGNTEAFF. The chain joins TRBV27 to TRBJ1-1, with unresolved D. CDR1 is MNHEY and CDR2 is SMNVEV in the germline V gene (reference sequence). The ends were cut back, 5 bases at V and 1 base at J, with 11 bases in the middle. This CDR3 spans 14 amino acids.

The V gene is TRBV28, the J gene TRBJ2-7; TRBD2 aligns across 7 bases. CDR1 is MDHEN, CDR2 SYDVKM, per germline. This CDR3 has 14 residues. J lost 0 bases, V lost 2 bases, and 1 base had no gene match. This CDR3 reads CASSLGGSSYEQYF. CDR3 nucleotides: TGTGCCAGCAGTTTAGGCGGGAGCTCCTACGAGCAGTACTTC.

This chain joins TRBV27 and TRBJ2-7; 8 positions match TRBD1. CDR1 and CDR2 from the germline V gene are MNHEY and SMNVEV (reference sequence). The CDR3 contains 15 residues. V shed 7 bases and J 9 bases; nucleotides not matched to a gene: 17. CDR3 sequence reads: CASKTGVRAIEGQYF. As DNA, the CDR3 is TGTGCCAGCAAGACAGGGGTTCGGGCTATTGAGGGGCAGTACTTC.

The chain recombines TRBV18 with TRBJ2-1, with 14 bases matching TRBD2. J was trimmed by 5 bases and V by 5 bases; bases with no gene match: 2. Germline CDR1 is KGHSH and CDR2 is LQKENI. The CDR3 totals 15 residues. The CDR3 here is CASSAGLAGDNEQFF. The CDR3 DNA follows: TGTGCCAGCTCAGCGGGACTAGCGGGAGACAATGAGCAGTTCTTC.

There are a few counts of this clone. V is TRBV4-1 and J is TRBJ1-5; 9 nucleotides line up with TRBD1. Per germline, CDR1 MGHRA and CDR2 YSYEKL. V was clipped by 8 bases and J by 6 bases; unmatched bases: 11. CDR3 length: 15 amino acids. The CDR3 loop is CASAVWTGEGQPQHF. In DNA, the CDR3 is TGCGCCAGCGCAGTCTGGACAGGGGAAGGTCAGCCCCAGCATTTT.

The chain employs TRBV24-1 and TRBJ2-2; the match to TRBD2 covers 12 bases. V trimming: 5 bases; J trimming: 0 bases; junction bases outside the gene matches: 9. The germline V gene encodes CDR1 KGHDR and CDR2 SFDVKD. The CDR3 has 19 amino acids. The CDR3 sequence: CATSVLLTSGSSNTGELFF. CDR3 DNA: TGTGCCACCAGTGTCCTCCTGACTAGCGGGAGCTCGAACACCGGGGAGCTGTTTTTT.

The sample holds a few counts of this clone. DNA of the CDR3: TGTGCCAGCAGCGCTACAGGGTTCAATCAGCCCCAGCATTTT. Its translation: CASSATGFNQPQHF. V and J are TRBV9 and TRBJ1-5, with a weak D call TRBD1 (6 bases). The CDR3 has 14 amino acids. With 3 bases removed from V and 3 bases from J, the gap between germline ends came to 10 bases. Germline-derived CDR1 and CDR2 are SGDLS and YYNGEE.

The J gene is TRBJ1-2, the V gene TRBV19, with a tentative D call TRBD1 (6 bases). Trimming removed 3 bases at V and 4 bases at J, with 15 bases between. The germline V gene encodes CDR1 LNHDA and CDR2 SQIVND (reference sequence). This CDR3 has 15 residues. The CDR3 protein is CASSIPGTNVYGYTF. Written as DNA, the CDR3 is TGTGCCAGTAGTATCCCCGGGACAAATGTCTATGGCTACACCTTC.

The rearrangement links TRBV23-1 to TRBJ2-1, with TRBD2 as a possible D gene (6 bases). TRBV23-1 is placed among ORFs of uncertain function. Trimming took off 4 bases at V and 2 bases at J, with 12 bases between the two ends. CDR3 size: 15 residues. CDR3 bases: TGCGCCAGCAGTCGGGACTTTAGGCCCTACAATGAGCAGTTCTTC. Its translation is CASSRDFRPYNEQFF.

This rearrangement joins TRBV9 to TRBJ2-5; 11 positions match TRBD2. Losses at the gene ends were 0 bases for V and 7 bases for J; bases not matched to a gene: 5. Germline V gene data show CDR1 as SGDLS and CDR2 as YYNGEE. The CDR3 has 15 residues. Here the CDR3 DNA reads TGTGCCAGCAGCGTAGTGGGACTAGCGGAGTCGACCCAGTACTTC. The encoded protein is CASSVVGLAESTQYF.

This sequence joins TRBV7-9 and TRBJ2-7; 9 bases are a match to TRBD1. V lost 4 bases, J lost 0 bases, and 1 base stayed unmatched. This CDR3 has 14 residues. Germline values: CDR1 SEHNR, CDR2 FQNEAQ (reference sequence). The CDR3 here is CASSSGQGSYEQYF. The CDR3 DNA sequence: TGTGCCAGCAGCTCGGGACAGGGCTCCTACGAGCAGTACTTC. The full variable domain, rest sourced from reference TRBV7-9 and TRBJ2-7, is DTGVSQNPRHKITKRGQNVTFRCDPISEHNRLYWYRQTLGQGPEFLTYFQNEAQLEKSRLLSDRFSAERPKGSFSTLEIQRTEQGDSAMYLCASSSGQGSYEQYFGPGTRLTVT.

This clone has only a few counts. The chain uses TRBV19 and TRBJ1-1; 8 nucleotides align to TRBD1. The CDR3 sequence is 12 residues long. Germline lookup yields CDR1 LNHDA and CDR2 SQIVND (reference sequence). J gave up 11 bases and V 3 bases, and 5 bases lay outside the gene matches. The CDR3 DNA reads as TGTGCCAGTAGTATCCGGACAGGGTACGCTTTCTTT. This encodes CASSIRTGYAFF.

This chain joins TRBV5-1 and TRBJ2-1, with D possibly being TRBD1 (6 bases). V lost 1 base and J lost 0, with 8 bases in between. The CDR3 consists of 15 residues. Germline values: CDR1 SGHRS, CDR2 YFSETQ. CDR3 in amino acids: CASSLTGPSYNEQFF. CDR3 bases: TGCGCCAGCAGCTTGACAGGGCCCTCCTACAATGAGCAGTTCTTC.